This section outlines one T cell receptor beta chain sequence together with its context. After removal of 1 base from V and 3 bases from J, the junction contained 14 bases not matched to a gene. CDR3 length: 18 residues. The V gene's germline CDR1 is SEHNR and CDR2 FQNEAQ (reference sequence). Amplification targeted TCR beta CDR3 regions from RNA transcripts. During a first-round RT-PCR of the TCR CDR3, the HTBI primer set was used. Each CDR3 protein gets one entry after TCRdb re-called the multiplex PCR reads with MiXCR. The data contain about 600,000 distinct CDR3 sequences, more than 15% of them singletons. The data were obtained in a study of T cells in Graves' hyperthyroidism and ophthalmopathy.

The chain couples TRBV7-9 to TRBJ2-5; 7 bases map to TRBD2. The TCR comes from a woman aged 40 to 50 with Graves' ophthalmopathy. The sample consisted of blood. CDR3 region: CASSLGRASGPLKETQYF. Here the CDR3 DNA reads TGTGCCAGCAGCTTAGGGCGGGCTAGCGGTCCTCTAAAAGAGACCCAGTACTTC.